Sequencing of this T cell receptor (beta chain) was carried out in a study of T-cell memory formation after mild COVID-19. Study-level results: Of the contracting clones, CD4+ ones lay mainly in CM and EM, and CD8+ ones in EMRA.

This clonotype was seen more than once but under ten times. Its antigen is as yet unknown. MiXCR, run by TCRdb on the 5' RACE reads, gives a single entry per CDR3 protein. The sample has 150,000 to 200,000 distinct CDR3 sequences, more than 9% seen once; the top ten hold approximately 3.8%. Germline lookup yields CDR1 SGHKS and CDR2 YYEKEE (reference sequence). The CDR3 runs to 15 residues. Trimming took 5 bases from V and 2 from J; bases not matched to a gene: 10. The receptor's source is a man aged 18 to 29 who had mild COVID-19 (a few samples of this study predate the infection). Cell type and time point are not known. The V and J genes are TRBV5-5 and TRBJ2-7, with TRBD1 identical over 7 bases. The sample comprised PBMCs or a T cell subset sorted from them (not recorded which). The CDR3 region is CASRPDRDKTYEQYF. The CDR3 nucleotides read TGTGCCAGCAGACCCGACAGGGACAAAACCTACGAGCAGTACTTC.